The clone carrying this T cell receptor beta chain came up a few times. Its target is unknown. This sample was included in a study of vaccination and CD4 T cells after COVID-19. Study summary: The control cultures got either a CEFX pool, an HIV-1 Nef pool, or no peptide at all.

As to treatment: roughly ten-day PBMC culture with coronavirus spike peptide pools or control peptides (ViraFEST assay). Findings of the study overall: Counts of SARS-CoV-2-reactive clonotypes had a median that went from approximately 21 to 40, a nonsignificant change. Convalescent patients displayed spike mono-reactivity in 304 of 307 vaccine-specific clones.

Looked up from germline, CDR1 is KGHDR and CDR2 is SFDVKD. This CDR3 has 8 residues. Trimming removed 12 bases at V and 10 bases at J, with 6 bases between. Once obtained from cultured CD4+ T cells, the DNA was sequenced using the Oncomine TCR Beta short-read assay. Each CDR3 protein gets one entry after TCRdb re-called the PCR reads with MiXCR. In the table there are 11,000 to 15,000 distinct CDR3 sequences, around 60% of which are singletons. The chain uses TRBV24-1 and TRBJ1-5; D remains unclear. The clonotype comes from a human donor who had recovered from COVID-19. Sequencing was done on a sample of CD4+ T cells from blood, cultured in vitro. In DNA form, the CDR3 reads TGTGCCGCTACACCCCAGCATTTT. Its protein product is CAATPQHF.